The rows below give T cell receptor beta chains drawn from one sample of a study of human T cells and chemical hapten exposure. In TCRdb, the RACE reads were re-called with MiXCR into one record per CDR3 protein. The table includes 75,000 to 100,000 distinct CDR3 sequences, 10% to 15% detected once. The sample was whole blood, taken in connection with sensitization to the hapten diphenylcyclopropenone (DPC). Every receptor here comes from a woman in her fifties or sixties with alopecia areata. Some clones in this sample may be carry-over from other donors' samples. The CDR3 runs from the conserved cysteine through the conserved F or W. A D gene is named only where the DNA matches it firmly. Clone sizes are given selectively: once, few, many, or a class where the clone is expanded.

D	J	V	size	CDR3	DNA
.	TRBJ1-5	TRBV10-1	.	CASSSQLNQPQHF	TGCGCCAGCAGTAGCCAGCTTAATCAGCCCCAGCATTTT
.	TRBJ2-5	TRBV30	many	CAWRGIETQYF	TGTGCCTGGAGGGGGATAGAGACCCAGTACTTC
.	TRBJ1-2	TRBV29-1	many	CSVEDPGQKRGYGYTF	TGCAGCGTTGAAGACCCAGGACAGAAGAGGGGCTATGGCTACACCTTC
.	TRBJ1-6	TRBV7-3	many	CASSLRQDSPLHF	TGTGCCAGCAGCTTAAGGCAGGATTCACCCCTCCACTTT
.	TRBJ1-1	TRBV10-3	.	CAISEVTTGTEAFF	TGTGCCATCAGTGAGGTAACCACGGGGACTGAAGCTTTCTTT
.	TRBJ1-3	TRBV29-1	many	CSVRRVSSGNTIYF	TGCAGCGTTCGCAGGGTCAGCTCTGGAAACACCATATATTTT
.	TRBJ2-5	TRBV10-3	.	CAISGGTGKETQYF	TGTGCCATCAGTGGAGGTACGGGCAAAGAGACCCAGTACTTC
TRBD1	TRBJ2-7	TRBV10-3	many	CAINTGGPSYEQYF	TGTGCCATCAACACAGGGGGTCCCTCCTACGAGCAGTACTTC
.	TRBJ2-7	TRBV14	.	CASSLLGGTGAYEQYF	TGTGCCAGCAGCCTCTTGGGGGGGACAGGAGCCTACGAGCAGTACTTC
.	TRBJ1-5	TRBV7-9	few	CASSLSDRSNQPQHF	TGTGCCAGCAGCCTTTCCGACAGGAGTAATCAGCCCCAGCATTTT
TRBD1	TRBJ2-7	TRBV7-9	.	CASSPGQVLTYEQYF	TGTGCCAGCAGCCCGGGACAGGTACTAACCTACGAGCAGTACTTC
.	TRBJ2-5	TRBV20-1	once	CSARTSTQETQYF	TGCAGTGCTAGGACGTCAACCCAAGAGACCCAGTACTTC
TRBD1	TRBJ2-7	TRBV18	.	CASSRRDREDEQYF	TGTGCCAGCTCACGTCGGGACAGGGAGGACGAGCAGTACTTC
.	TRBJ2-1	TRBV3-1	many	CASSQNYNEQFF	TGTGCCAGCAGCCAAAACTACAATGAGCAGTTCTTC
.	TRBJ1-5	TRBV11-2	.	CASSLADTHQPQHF	TGTGCCAGCAGCTTAGCGGACACCCATCAGCCCCAGCATTTT
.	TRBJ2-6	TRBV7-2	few	CASSLARGGANVLTF	TGTGCCAGCAGCTTAGCCCGAGGTGGGGCCAACGTCCTGACTTTC
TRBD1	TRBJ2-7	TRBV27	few	CASTRQGSYEQYF	TGTGCCAGCACAAGACAGGGGTCCTACGAGCAGTACTTC
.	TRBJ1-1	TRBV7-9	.	CASSYGTDEAFF	TGTGCCAGCAGCTACGGGACGGATGAAGCTTTCTTT